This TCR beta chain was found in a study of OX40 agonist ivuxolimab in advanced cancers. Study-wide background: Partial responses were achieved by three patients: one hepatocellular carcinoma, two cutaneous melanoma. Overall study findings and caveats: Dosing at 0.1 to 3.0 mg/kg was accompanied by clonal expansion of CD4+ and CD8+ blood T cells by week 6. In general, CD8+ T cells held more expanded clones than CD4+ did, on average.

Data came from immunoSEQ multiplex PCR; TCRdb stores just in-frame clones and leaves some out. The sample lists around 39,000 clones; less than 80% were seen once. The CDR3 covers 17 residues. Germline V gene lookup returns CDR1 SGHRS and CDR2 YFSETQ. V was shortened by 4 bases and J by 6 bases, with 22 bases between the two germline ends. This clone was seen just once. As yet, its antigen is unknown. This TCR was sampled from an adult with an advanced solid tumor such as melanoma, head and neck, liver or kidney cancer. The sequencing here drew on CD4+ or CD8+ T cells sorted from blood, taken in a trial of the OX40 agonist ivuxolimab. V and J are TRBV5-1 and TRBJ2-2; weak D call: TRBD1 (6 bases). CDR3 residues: CASSPWGQGQRSGELFF. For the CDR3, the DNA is TGCGCCAGCAGCCCCTGGGGGCAGGGACAAAGATCCGGGGAGCTGTTTTTT.